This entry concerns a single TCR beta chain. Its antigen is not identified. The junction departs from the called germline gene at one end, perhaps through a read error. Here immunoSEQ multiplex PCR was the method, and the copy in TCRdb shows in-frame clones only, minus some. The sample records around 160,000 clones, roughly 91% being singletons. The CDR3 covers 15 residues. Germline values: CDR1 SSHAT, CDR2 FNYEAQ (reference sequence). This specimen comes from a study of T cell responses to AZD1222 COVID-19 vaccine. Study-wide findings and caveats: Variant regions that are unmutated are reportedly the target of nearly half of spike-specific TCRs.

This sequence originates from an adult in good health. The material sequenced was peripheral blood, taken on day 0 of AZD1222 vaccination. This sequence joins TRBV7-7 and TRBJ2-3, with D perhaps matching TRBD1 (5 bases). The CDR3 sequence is CASSKDMSSTDTQYF. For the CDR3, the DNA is TGTGCTAGCAGCAAGGACATGTCTAGCACAGATACGCAGTATTTT.